One sample yielded the 4 T cell receptor beta chains listed below, sequenced in a study of blood T cell repertoires in COVID-19. Sequencing was performed with immunoSEQ multiplex PCR; in TCRdb, only in-frame clones are kept and a portion is missing. The data show 150,000 to 180,000 clones, around 85% seen once. Source material: peripheral blood. These receptors were obtained from a man in his 60s with COVID-19, enrolled during active disease.

This chain joins TRBV15 and TRBJ1-2, with D unresolved. This CDR3 is built from 14 residues. Per germline, CDR1 LNHNV and CDR2 YYDKDF (reference sequence). V lost 1 base and J 0 bases, leaving 6 bases between the germline ends. CDR3 DNA sequence: TGTGCCACCAGCAGAGCAGTTGCTAACTATGGCTACACCTTC. It yields the protein CATSRAVANYGYTF.

The CDR3 DNA reads as TGTGCCACCAGCAGAGATCTCGGACAGAGAGAGACCCAGTACTTC. It is translated as CATSRDLGQRETQYF. The rearrangement uses TRBV15 and TRBJ2-5; D perhaps matches TRBD1 (6 bases). The CDR3 sequence is 15 residues long. CDR1 and CDR2 (germline): LNHNV, YYDKDF (reference sequence). V shed 0 bases and J shed 4 bases, with 12 bases lying between them. The full variable domain, in which reference TRBV15 and TRBJ2-5 provide the parts outside the CDR3, is DAMVIQNPRYQVTQFGKPVTLSCSQTLNHNVMYWYQQKSSQAPKLLFHYYDKDFNNEADTPDNFQSRRPNTSFCFLDIRSPGLGDTAMYLCATSRDLGQRETQYFGPGTRLLVL.

The chain couples TRBV27 to TRBJ1-1; 8 nucleotides agree with TRBD1. Germline CDR1 and CDR2: MNHEY and SMNVEV (reference sequence). V trimming: 6 bases; J trimming: 7 bases; junction bases outside the gene matches: 10. This CDR3 has 14 residues. The CDR3 sequence: CASSKGSGGGEAFF. DNA for the CDR3: TGTGCCAGCAGCAAAGGTTCAGGGGGCGGTGAAGCTTTCTTT.

The J gene is TRBJ2-5, the V gene TRBV2, with D maybe TRBD1 (6 bases). Germline CDR1 is SNHLY and CDR2 is FYNNEI. Trimming took off 6 bases at V and 5 bases at J, with 13 bases between the two ends. CDR3 length: 13 residues. CDR3 DNA sequence: TGTGCCAGCAGCAAGGACAGAGGGGAGACCCAGTACTTC. Translation: CASSKDRGETQYF.